This paragraph reports one T cell receptor (beta chain). Antigen specificity is unknown. TCRdb's table, derived via immunoSEQ multiplex PCR, lists solely in-frame clones and lacks some. The data contain tens of thousands of clones, approximately 85% of them seen just once; the ten biggest clones take up around 3.7%. Analysis merged second doses at about 4 or about 12 weeks. The CDR3 is 14 residues long. Trimming took 6 bases from V and 4 from J, leaving 15 bases between them. Germline V gives CDR1 MNHEY, CDR2 SVGAGI. These data belong to a study of T cell responses to AZD1222 COVID-19 vaccine. Whole-study results and caveats: Distributed over spike, vaccine-associated CD4 TCRs predominated at 160-218 and 743-854. Close to half of all spike-specific TCRs reportedly target regions of the variants that are unmutated. It should be noted that donors were predominantly white British and more often female, and clonal diversity was possibly underestimated.

The gene calls are TRBV6-5 and TRBJ1-1; no clear D. Specimen: peripheral blood, collected 28 days after the second AZD1222 dose. The sequence came from an adult who received the AZD1222 COVID-19 vaccine. The CDR3 DNA sequence: TGTGCCAGCAGAAATCCCCTCGTGCGCACTGAAGCTTTCTTT. Protein sequence: CASRNPLVRTEAFF.